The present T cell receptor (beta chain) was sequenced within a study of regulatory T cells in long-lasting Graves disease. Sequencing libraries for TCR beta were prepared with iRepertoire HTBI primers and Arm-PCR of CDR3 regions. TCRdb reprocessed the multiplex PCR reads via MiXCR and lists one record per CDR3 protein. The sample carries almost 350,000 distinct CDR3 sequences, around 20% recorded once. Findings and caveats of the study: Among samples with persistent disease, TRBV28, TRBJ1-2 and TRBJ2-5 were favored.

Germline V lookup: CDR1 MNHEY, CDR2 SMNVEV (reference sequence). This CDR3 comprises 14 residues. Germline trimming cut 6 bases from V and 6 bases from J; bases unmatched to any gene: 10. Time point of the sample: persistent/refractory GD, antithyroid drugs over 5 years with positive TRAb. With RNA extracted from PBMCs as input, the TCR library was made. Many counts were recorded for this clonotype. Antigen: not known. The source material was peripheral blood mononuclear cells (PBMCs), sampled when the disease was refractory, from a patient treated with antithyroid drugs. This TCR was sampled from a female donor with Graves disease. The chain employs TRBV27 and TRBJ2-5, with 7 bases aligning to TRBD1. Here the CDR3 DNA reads TGTGCCAGCAGACCCGCCGACAGGGAGAAGACCCAGTACTTC. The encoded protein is CASRPADREKTQYF.